This TCR beta chain stems from a study of blood T cell repertoires in COVID-19. Study-level background: From the United States, Italy and Spain came samples of acute and convalescent COVID-19. Sources were T cells, B-cell-depleted T cells, or PBMCs; the material itself was cDNA or gDNA.

It was during active infection that Seattle patients were enrolled and then longitudinally followed. CDR3 length equals 16 residues. Germline V gene lookup returns CDR1 SGHRS and CDR2 YFSETQ. With 3 bases removed from V and 2 bases from J, the gap between germline ends came to 16 bases. Authors' processing steps: Reference gene primers were amplified, and this amplification served to estimate nucleated cell counts. The method was immunoSEQ multiplex PCR; TCRdb's version includes in-frame clones alone and lacks a portion of them. V and J calls and clone size are given by that table; D and trimming were obtained from the DNA. The sample includes about 170,000 clones, approximately 86% of them seen just once.

The genes are TRBV5-1 and TRBJ2-3; D may be TRBD2 (6 bases). This TCR was recovered from an older man with COVID-19, enrolled during active disease. The sequencing input was peripheral blood. The CDR3 DNA follows: TGCGCCAGCAGCTCTAGGACTAATCTCCTCACAGATACGCAGTATTTT. It codes for CASSSRTNLLTDTQYF.